Presented here are 10 T cell receptor beta chains from one specimen sequenced in a study of T cells in Graves' hyperthyroidism and ophthalmopathy. Amplified TCR beta CDR3 regions came from RNA transcripts. The TCR CDR3 was amplified in a first-round RT-PCR using the HTBI primer set. TCRdb re-called the multiplex PCR reads with MiXCR, one entry per CDR3 protein. The table includes about 360,000 distinct CDR3 sequences, roughly 13% detected once. Material for sequencing was blood. These TCRs come from a woman younger than 35 with Graves' hyperthyroidism.

Of note for this clonotype: This may arise from a read error, as a much more abundant clone is one base away. The V call is TRBV28, the J call TRBJ2-6; D possibly corresponds to TRBD1 (5 bases). V shed 7 bases and J shed 2 bases, with 15 bases lying between them. This CDR3 has 16 amino acids. Germline CDR1 MDHEN, CDR2 SYDVKM. The CDR3 DNA sequence: TGTGCCAGCATGAGACAGATTCGCACTGGGGCCAACGTCCTGACTTTC. This translates into CASMRQIRTGANVLTF.

This clonotype was seen only a few times. Just one base apart from a much larger clone, this may be a read error. The rearrangement joins TRBV7-9 to TRBJ2-3; TRBD2 might be the D (6 bases). Germline CDR1 is SEHNR and CDR2 is FQNEAQ (reference sequence). V was shortened by 7 bases and J by 4 bases, with 12 bases between the two germline ends. This CDR3 has 13 amino acids. The CDR3 here is CASTAGRPDTQYF. Here the CDR3 DNA reads TGTGCCAGCACGGCGGGGAGGCCAGATACGCAGTATTTT.

This rearrangement joins TRBV12-3 or TRBV12-4 to TRBJ2-7; D possibly corresponds to TRBD1 (6 bases). Trimming removed 5 bases from V and 0 bases from J, with 11 bases in between. The CDR3 length is 14 residues. The CDR3 DNA reads as TGTGCCAGCAGTCCGTCGGACAGCTCCTACGAGCAGTACTTC. Its translation: CASSPSDSSYEQYF.

This clonotype was counted a few times. The V call is TRBV6-2 or TRBV6-3, the J call TRBJ2-5; D is perhaps TRBD1 (5 bases). The CDR3 covers 14 residues. In germline, CDR1 is MNHEY, CDR2 SVGEGT. Deletions cut 5 bases from V and 3 bases from J, with 13 bases between. DNA for the CDR3: TGTGCCAGCAGTCCCCAGGGTATTGAAGAGACCCAGTACTTC. Encoded protein: CASSPQGIEETQYF.

This clonotype was counted only a few times. The chain couples TRBV27 to TRBJ1-1; 11 nucleotides agree with TRBD1. Germline V CDR1 and CDR2: MNHEY, SMNVEV (reference sequence). The CDR3 is 15 amino acids. V lost 8 bases, J lost 4 bases, and 9 bases stayed unmatched. The CDR3 DNA sequence: TGTGCCAGCTGTTCCGGGACAGGGGGTGCCACTGAAGCTTTCTTT. This codes for CASCSGTGGATEAFF.

This clonotype was recorded at least ten times. DNA for the CDR3: TGCAGTGCTAGCCTTGAAGCTTTCTTT. This codes for CSASLEAFF. The chain uses TRBV20-1 and TRBJ1-1; D is uncertain. Germline CDR1 and CDR2: DFQATT and SNEGSKA (reference sequence). The CDR3 is made up of 9 amino acids. V was clipped by 3 bases and J by 7 bases, with 3 bases between them.

The chain recombines TRBV20-1 with TRBJ2-5; D assignment may be TRBD1 or TRBD2 (5 bases each). V was clipped by 3 bases and J by 6 bases, with 20 bases between them. CDR1 is DFQATT, CDR2 SNEGSKA, per germline (reference sequence). The CDR3 totals 15 residues. The CDR3 here is CSARGPKKFEQTQYF. In DNA form, the CDR3 reads TGCAGTGCTAGGGGACCGAAAAAATTCGAGCAGACCCAGTACTTC.

This clonotype was found many times. The V gene is TRBV10-3, the J gene TRBJ2-7, with 13 nucleotides matching TRBD2. Germline-derived CDR1 and CDR2 are ENHRY and SYGVKD. This CDR3 region has 14 residues. The V segment lost 10 bases and the J segment 0 bases; nucleotides outside the gene matches: 3. CDR3 sequence reads: CASGLAGASYEQYF. CDR3 DNA: TGTGCCAGCGGACTAGCGGGAGCCTCCTACGAGCAGTACTTC.

This clonotype appeared many times. This chain connects TRBV6-1 to TRBJ1-5; unclear D gene. Trimming stripped 4 bases from V and 5 bases from J, with 6 bases between. The CDR3 covers 12 residues. Germline values: CDR1 MNHNS, CDR2 SASEGT. CDR3 protein: CASSGTDQPQHF. The CDR3 DNA follows: TGTGCCAGCAGTGGGACCGATCAGCCCCAGCATTTT.

This clonotype came up a few times. The chain links TRBV4-3 to TRBJ1-6, with 7 bases lining up with TRBD1. CDR1 and CDR2 (germline): LGHNA, YSLEER. With V trimmed by 2 bases and J by 9 bases, 7 bases remained unmatched. This CDR3 comprises 15 residues. The CDR3 protein is CASSQITGDFSPLHF. The CDR3 DNA is TGCGCCAGCAGCCAAATTACAGGGGATTTTTCACCCCTCCACTTT.